A selection of T cell receptor beta chains follows, all from one sample in a study of cytomegalovirus exposure and HLA in healthy donors. The method was immunoSEQ multiplex PCR; TCRdb's version includes in-frame clones alone and lacks a portion of them. The sample contains 100,000 or so clones, 77% of which appear only once. The source material was PBMCs. The receptor set was obtained from a man between 35 and 55 years old in good health and CMV-seropositive. CDR3s include the opening cysteine and the closing phenylalanine or tryptophan. The D gene is left open where the match is weak. Only part of the rows carry a size: once, few, many, or a class if the clone is expanded.

D | J | length | size | V | CDR3 | DNA
TRBD2 | TRBJ2-2 | 17 | - | TRBV7-7 | CASSLNPGLGGSGELFF | TGTGCTAGCAGCTTAAACCCGGGACTAGGAGGATCCGGGGAGCTGTTTTTT
- | TRBJ1-4 | 13 | - | TRBV5-6 | CASTRQRNEKLFF | TGTGCCAGCACCAGACAGAGGAATGAAAAACTGTTTTTT
- | TRBJ1-2 | 18 | - | TRBV10-3 | CAISESMAGTRYPYGYTF | TGTGCCATCAGTGAGTCGATGGCAGGGACTCGCTACCCCTATGGCTACACCTTC
TRBD2 | TRBJ2-1 | 15 | few | TRBV29-1 | CSVELAGGRYNEQFF | TGCAGCGTTGAACTAGCGGGGGGCCGCTATAATGAGCAGTTCTTC
- | TRBJ1-3 | 14 | - | TRBV9 | CASSYTGSGNTIYF | TGTGCCAGCAGCTATACAGGGTCTGGAAACACCATATATTTT
- | TRBJ1-1 | 14 | - | TRBV9 | CASSVGLLNTEAFF | TGTGCCAGCAGCGTAGGTCTGTTGAACACTGAAGCTTTCTTT
TRBD1 | TRBJ2-3 | 18 | - | TRBV7-3 | CASSLRGGTGGSTDTQYF | TGTGCCAGCAGCTTAAGGGGTGGGACAGGGGGTAGCACAGATACGCAGTATTTT
- | TRBJ1-4 | 13 | - | TRBV28 | CASNEGQVEKLFF | TGTGCCAGCAACGAGGGTCAAGTTGAAAAACTGTTTTTT
TRBD1 | TRBJ2-7 | 14 | - | TRBV6-6 | CASKPTGQAYEQYF | TGTGCCAGCAAACCTACGGGACAGGCCTACGAGCAGTACTTC
- | TRBJ2-7 | 14 | - | TRBV27 | CASSTRARPYEQYF | TGTGCCAGCAGTACCAGGGCTCGACCCTACGAGCAGTACTTC
TRBD2 | TRBJ2-5 | 17 | - | TRBV4-1 | CASSQGVGTSGGETQYF | TGCGCCAGCAGCCAAGGAGTTGGGACTAGCGGGGGTGAGACCCAGTACTTC
TRBD2 | TRBJ2-7 | 15 | once | TRBV2 | CASSELASGTYEQYF | TGTGCCAGCAGTGAATTGGCTAGCGGAACCTACGAGCAGTACTTC
- | TRBJ1-3 | 16 | - | TRBV7-9 | CASSLEAGASGNTIYF | TGTGCCAGCAGCTTAGAAGCGGGGGCTTCCGGAAACACCATATATTTT
- | TRBJ1-1 | 14 | - | TRBV19 | CASSIGSVRTEAFF | TGTGCCAGTAGTATAGGATCTGTGAGGACTGAAGCTTTCTTT
TRBD2 | TRBJ2-1 | 16 | few | TRBV4-3 | CASSQGLAGSYNEQFF | TGCGCCAGCAGCCAAGGACTAGCGGGGTCCTACAATGAGCAGTTCTTC
TRBD1 | TRBJ2-7 | 15 | - | TRBV10-3 | CAISGGRTGLYEQYF | TGTGCCATCAGTGGAGGTCGGACAGGCCTATACGAGCAGTACTTC
- | TRBJ1-2 | 14 | - | TRBV9 | CASSGKGANYGYTF | TGTGCCAGCAGCGGGAAAGGGGCTAACTATGGCTACACCTTC
- | TRBJ1-1 | 15 | few | TRBV6-5 | CASSYESAVTTEAFF | TGTGCCAGCAGTTACGAATCTGCTGTCACAACTGAAGCTTTCTTT
TRBD1 | TRBJ1-5 | 15 | few | TRBV19 | CASSPDRGTNQPQHF | TGTGCCAGTAGTCCCGACAGGGGGACGAATCAGCCCCAGCATTTT
- | TRBJ2-7 | 14 | - | TRBV7-9 | CSSSLNSLSYEQYF | TGTTCCAGCAGCTTAAATTCTCTCTCCTACGAGCAGTACTTC
- | TRBJ1-4 | 13 | - | TRBV6-5 | CASSRGFNEKLFF | TGTGCCAGCAGTCGGGGATTTAATGAAAAACTGTTTTTT
- | TRBJ2-1 | 16 | - | TRBV7-2 | CASSPLGGRSYNEQFF | TGTGCCAGCAGCCCCCTGGGGGGTAGGTCCTACAATGAGCAGTTCTTC
- | TRBJ1-5 | 16 | few | TRBV4-1 | CASSQGRDGSNQPQHF | TGCGCCAGCAGCCAAGGGAGGGATGGAAGCAATCAGCCCCAGCATTTT
- | TRBJ2-5 | 14 | - | TRBV10-3 | CAISESINGETQYF | TGTGCCATCAGTGAGTCGATTAATGGCGAGACCCAGTACTTC
- | TRBJ2-1 | 11 | - | TRBV29-1 | CSVEGGNEQFF | TGCAGCGTCGAGGGGGGGAATGAGCAGTTCTTC
TRBD2 | TRBJ2-3 | 15 | - | TRBV7-9 | CASSPAGLAGYTQYF | TGTGCCAGCAGCCCCGCGGGGCTAGCGGGGTATACGCAGTATTTT
- | TRBJ1-2 | 14 | - | TRBV7-3 | CASSLYVTDIGYTF | TGTGCCAGCAGCTTATATGTTACGGACATTGGCTACACCTTC
- | TRBJ2-1 | 16 | - | TRBV15 | CATSHRPPRDGDEQFF | TGTGCCACCAGCCACCGCCCCCCTCGAGATGGTGATGAGCAGTTCTTC
TRBD2 | TRBJ2-3 | 15 | - | TRBV10-3 | CAISKSGGPTDTQYF | TGTGCCATCAGTAAAAGCGGGGGGCCCACAGATACGCAGTATTTT
- | TRBJ2-1 | 17 | - | TRBV5-1 | CASSPTAASRDMSKQFF | TGCGCCAGCAGCCCCACCGCCGCATCCCGGGACATGTCTAAGCAGTTCTTC
TRBD1 | TRBJ1-6 | 18 | once | TRBV28 | CASSLGPGQGAKNSPLHF | TGTGCCAGCAGTTTGGGCCCTGGACAGGGGGCGAAAAATTCACCCCTCCACTTT
TRBD2 | TRBJ2-7 | 15 | - | TRBV19 | CASSIWTSGGSEQYF | TGTGCCAGTAGTATCTGGACTAGCGGGGGTTCCGAGCAGTACTTC
- | TRBJ2-1 | 14 | - | TRBV7-2 | CASSLSAGGFEQFF | TGTGCCAGCAGCTTATCGGCAGGGGGGTTTGAGCAGTTCTTC
TRBD1 | TRBJ1-5 | 18 | - | TRBV4-1 | CASSPSPRLDRVNQPQHF | TGCGCCAGCAGTCCCTCTCCCCGCTTGGACAGGGTCAATCAGCCCCAGCATTTT
- | TRBJ2-7 | 15 | few | TRBV6-5 | CASSYSIGKAYEQYF | TGTGCCAGCAGTTACTCGATCGGGAAAGCCTACGAGCAGTACTTC
- | TRBJ2-1 | 10 | - | TRBV20-1 | CSARYNEQFF | TGCAGTGCTAGGTATAATGAGCAGTTCTTC
- | TRBJ1-6 | 15 | once | TRBV25-1 | CASSVSGSYNSPLHF | TGTGCCAGCAGTGTAAGCGGCTCCTATAATTCACCCCTCCACTTT
- | TRBJ2-2 | 17 | - | TRBV9 | CASSQGFGNPNTGELFF | TGTGCCAGCAGCCAGGGGTTCGGGAACCCGAACACCGGGGAGCTGTTTTTT
- | TRBJ1-1 | 18 | - | TRBV7-3 | CASSFSRSRGILNTEAFF | TGTGCCAGCAGCTTTTCCCGGTCCCGAGGAATTCTGAACACTGAAGCTTTCTTT
- | TRBJ1-1 | 14 | - | TRBV15 | CATSRGQIGPEAFF | TGTGCCACCAGCAGAGGACAGATTGGCCCTGAAGCTTTCTTT
- | TRBJ2-7 | 13 | - | TRBV4-1 | CASSRTPSYEQYF | TGCGCCAGCAGCCGGACTCCATCCTACGAGCAGTACTTC
- | TRBJ1-2 | 13 | once | TRBV5-1 | CASSTRSLDGYTF | TGCGCCAGCAGCACTCGGTCCTTGGATGGCTACACCTTC
- | TRBJ1-1 | 14 | - | TRBV5-4 | CASSLGGWDTEAFF | TGTGCCAGCAGCTTGGGAGGGTGGGACACTGAAGCTTTCTTT